The clone carrying this T cell receptor beta chain was detected only once. The antigen remains undetermined. There are 15 residues in the CDR3. Germline CDR1 SGDLS, CDR2 YYNGEE. With V trimmed by 3 bases and J by 4 bases, 5 bases remained unmatched. This specimen belongs to a study of OX40 agonist ivuxolimab in advanced cancers. Study-wide points: Antigen targets of the expanded peripheral T cells went undetermined.

Assay: immunoSEQ multiplex PCR; the TCRdb copy retains only in-frame clones and omits some. This sample has about 79,000 clones, with 91% found just once. Exclusion applied to patients with autoimmune disease history or systemic immunosuppression. This chain links TRBV9 with TRBJ2-2; TRBD1 matches 8 bases. Material: CD4+ or CD8+ T cells sorted from blood, obtained in a trial of the OX40 agonist ivuxolimab. This clonotype originated in an adult with an advanced solid tumor such as melanoma, head and neck, liver or kidney cancer. This CDR3 reads CASSARTGTTGELFF. In DNA, the CDR3 is TGTGCCAGCAGCGCAAGGACAGGGACCACCGGGGAGCTGTTTTTT.